These 3 T cell receptor beta chains share one sample of origin, sequenced in a study of T cells in Graves' hyperthyroidism and ophthalmopathy. What was amplified from RNA transcripts were TCR beta CDR3 regions. HTBI primers were used for first-round RT-PCR of the TCR CDR3. MiXCR, run by TCRdb on the multiplex PCR reads, gives a single entry per CDR3 protein. There are approximately 46,000 distinct CDR3 sequences in the sample; roughly 50% occur only once, and approximately 30% lies in the top ten. The source material was peripheral blood or thyroid tissue (not recorded which). The source of these receptors is a woman aged 45-65 years with Graves' hyperthyroidism.

V usage is TRBV7-3 and J usage is TRBJ2-5; D perhaps matches TRBD2 (6 bases). V was trimmed by 0 bases and J by 7 bases, leaving 9 bases between them. The CDR3 spans 13 residues. Per germline, CDR1 SGHTA and CDR2 FQGTGA. CDR3 sequence reads: CASSLTGGGTQYF. The CDR3 coding sequence is TGTGCCAGCAGCTTAACGGGGGGAGGGACCCAGTACTTC.

The table lists this clonotype with many counts. The CDR3 DNA reads as TGTGCCAGCACTCGGAGGGACAGGGATGCCGAGCAGTACTTC. This translates into CASTRRDRDAEQYF. The chain has TRBV6-6 and TRBJ2-7; 9 bases fit TRBD1. The germline V gene encodes CDR1 MNHNY and CDR2 SVGAGI (reference sequence). The length of the CDR3 is 14 residues. The J segment lost 6 bases and the V segment lost 7 bases, leaving 10 bases of the junction unmatched.

This clonotype was detected ten times or more. The chain employs TRBV6-6 and TRBJ2-3; a possible D gene is TRBD2 (6 bases). This CDR3 is 12 amino acids long. The germline V and J ends were trimmed by 6 bases and 5 bases, with 9 bases remaining between them. The V gene's germline CDR1 is MNHNY and CDR2 SVGAGI (reference sequence). DNA for the CDR3: TGTGCCAGCAGCCCGGAGGGAGATACGCAGTATTTT. Residues: CASSPEGDTQYF.